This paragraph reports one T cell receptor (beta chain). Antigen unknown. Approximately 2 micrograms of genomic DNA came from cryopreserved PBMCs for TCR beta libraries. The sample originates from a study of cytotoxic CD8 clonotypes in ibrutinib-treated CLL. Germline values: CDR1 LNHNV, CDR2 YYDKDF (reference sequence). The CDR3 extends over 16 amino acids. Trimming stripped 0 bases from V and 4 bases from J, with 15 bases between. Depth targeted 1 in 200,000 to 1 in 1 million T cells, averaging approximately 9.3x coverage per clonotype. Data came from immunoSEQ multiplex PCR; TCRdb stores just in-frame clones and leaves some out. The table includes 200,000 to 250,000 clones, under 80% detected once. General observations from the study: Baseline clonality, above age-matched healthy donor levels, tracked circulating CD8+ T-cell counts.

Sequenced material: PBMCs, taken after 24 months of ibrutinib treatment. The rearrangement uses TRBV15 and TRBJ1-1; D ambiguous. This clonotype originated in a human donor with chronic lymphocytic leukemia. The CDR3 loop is CATSRDRTNRGTEAFF. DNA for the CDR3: TGTGCCACCAGCAGAGATCGGACCAACCGGGGCACTGAAGCTTTCTTT.